Listed below are T cell receptor beta chains from one sample, sequenced in a study of T cell responses to AZD1222 COVID-19 vaccine. Produced via immunoSEQ multiplex PCR; TCRdb's table is partial and in-frame only. The sample records 150,000 or so clones, roughly 90% being singletons. The starting material was peripheral blood, obtained on day 0 of AZD1222 vaccination. The receptor source for this set is an adult in good health. Both conserved end residues are part of each CDR3. A D gene is named only where the DNA matches it firmly. Rows give clone size only sometimes, using once, few, many, or a class for an expanded clone.

d_call: .
clone_size: few
v_call: TRBV5-1
j_call: TRBJ1-5
cdr3_nt: TGCGCCAGCAGCTTGGTCCCCGGGAACAATCAGCCCCAGCATTTT
cdr3_aa: CASSLVPGNNQPQHF

d_call: .
clone_size: .
v_call: TRBV11-3
j_call: TRBJ1-1
cdr3_nt: TGTGCCAGCAGCTTACAGGCGTCCGGCACTGAAGCTTTCTTT
cdr3_aa: CASSLQASGTEAFF

d_call: .
clone_size: .
v_call: TRBV19
j_call: TRBJ1-4
cdr3_nt: TGTGCCAGTAGTATAAACGATAAGCTTAATGAAAAACTGTTTTTT
cdr3_aa: CASSINDKLNEKLFF

d_call: .
clone_size: .
v_call: TRBV10-3
j_call: TRBJ1-3
cdr3_nt: TGTGCCATCAGTGACAGAAGAGGGGGAAACACCATATATTTT
cdr3_aa: CAISDRRGGNTIYF

d_call: TRBD2
clone_size: .
v_call: TRBV25-1
j_call: TRBJ2-7
cdr3_nt: TGTGCCAGCAGCCCCCCGGGACTAGCGGGACTCTACGAGCAGTACTTC
cdr3_aa: CASSPPGLAGLYEQYF

d_call: .
clone_size: .
v_call: TRBV18
j_call: TRBJ1-2
cdr3_nt: TGTGCCAGCTCACCCATCCAGGCAGAGGATGGCTACACCTTC
cdr3_aa: CASSPIQAEDGYTF

d_call: TRBD2
clone_size: few
v_call: TRBV18
j_call: TRBJ2-1
cdr3_nt: TGTGCCAGCTCCCCTCTCCCGGGACTAGCGGGGGAGGAGCAGTTCTTC
cdr3_aa: CASSPLPGLAGEEQFF

d_call: TRBD2
clone_size: .
v_call: TRBV9
j_call: TRBJ2-1
cdr3_nt: TGTGCCAGCAGCTCCAGACTAGCGGATAACAATGAGCAGTTCTTC
cdr3_aa: CASSSRLADNNEQFF

d_call: TRBD2
clone_size: .
v_call: TRBV6-1
j_call: TRBJ2-2
cdr3_nt: TGTGCCAGCAGTGAAAGACGGGGGGCGAACACCGGGGAGCTGTTTTTT
cdr3_aa: CASSERRGANTGELFF

d_call: TRBD1
clone_size: .
v_call: TRBV10-1
j_call: TRBJ2-7
cdr3_nt: TGCGCCAGCAGTGTGTCTGATGAGGACAGGGGCTACTACGAGCAGTACTTC
cdr3_aa: CASSVSDEDRGYYEQYF

d_call: .
clone_size: .
v_call: TRBV5-1
j_call: TRBJ2-3
cdr3_nt: TGCGCCAGCAGCTTGTTTAGCACAGATACGCAGTATTTT
cdr3_aa: CASSLFSTDTQYF

d_call: .
clone_size: .
v_call: TRBV25-1
j_call: TRBJ1-1
cdr3_nt: TGTGCCAGCATGTCATACGAATTAGACGCTGAAGCTTTCTTT
cdr3_aa: CASMSYELDAEAFF

d_call: .
clone_size: .
v_call: TRBV19
j_call: TRBJ2-1
cdr3_nt: TGTGCCAGTAGGCAACAGGGCATCTCCTACAATGAGCAGTTCTTC
cdr3_aa: CASRQQGISYNEQFF

d_call: .
clone_size: .
v_call: TRBV2
j_call: TRBJ1-3
cdr3_nt: TGTGCCAGCAGTGAACGCTGGACTGAATCTGGAAACACCATATATTTT
cdr3_aa: CASSERWTESGNTIYF

d_call: TRBD2
clone_size: .
v_call: TRBV6-2/TRBV6-3
j_call: TRBJ2-1
cdr3_nt: TGTGCCAGCAGTTACAGCGGGAATACCTACAATGAGCAGTTCTTC
cdr3_aa: CASSYSGNTYNEQFF

d_call: .
clone_size: .
v_call: TRBV28
j_call: TRBJ2-5
cdr3_nt: TGTGCCAGCAGCCCACCGCCTAGTCCCATAAGGGAGACCCAGTACTTC
cdr3_aa: CASSPPPSPIRETQYF

d_call: .
clone_size: .
v_call: TRBV7-3
j_call: TRBJ1-1
cdr3_nt: TGTGCCAGCAGCTATACACCAAACACTGAAGCTTTCTTT
cdr3_aa: CASSYTPNTEAFF

d_call: .
clone_size: .
v_call: TRBV11-1
j_call: TRBJ2-2
cdr3_nt: TGTGCCAGCCCCTTTGAGGGGCTGAGCACCGGGGAGCTGTTTTTT
cdr3_aa: CASPFEGLSTGELFF

d_call: .
clone_size: .
v_call: TRBV5-1
j_call: TRBJ2-1
cdr3_nt: TGCGCCAGCAGCTTGGGACAGCGGAATGAGCAGTTCTTC
cdr3_aa: CASSLGQRNEQFF

d_call: .
clone_size: .
v_call: TRBV11-2
j_call: TRBJ1-5
cdr3_nt: TGTGCCAGCAGCTTCGCCAGGGATGGGCAGCCCCAGCATTTT
cdr3_aa: CASSFARDGQPQHF

d_call: .
clone_size: few
v_call: TRBV19
j_call: TRBJ1-1
cdr3_nt: TGTGCCAGTAGTATTTTTGGGGGAATGAACACTGAAGCTTTCTTT
cdr3_aa: CASSIFGGMNTEAFF

d_call: .
clone_size: .
v_call: TRBV6-1
j_call: TRBJ1-1
cdr3_nt: TGTGCCAGCAGTGAAGGCCCGGCGATCTTT
cdr3_aa: CASSEGPAIF

d_call: TRBD1
clone_size: .
v_call: TRBV9
j_call: TRBJ1-6
cdr3_nt: TGTGCCAGCAGCGAGACCGGGACAGGGGATCCCCTCCACTTT
cdr3_aa: CASSETGTGDPLHF

d_call: TRBD2
clone_size: .
v_call: TRBV11-2
j_call: TRBJ2-3
cdr3_nt: TGTGCCAGCAGCTTGGAGATGCGGCTAGCGGGGCCAGATACGCAGTATTTT
cdr3_aa: CASSLEMRLAGPDTQYF

d_call: .
clone_size: .
v_call: TRBV12-3/TRBV12-4
j_call: TRBJ1-1
cdr3_nt: TGTGCCAGCAGTTTTCAGGTGGAAACTGAAGCTTTCTTT
cdr3_aa: CASSFQVETEAFF

d_call: .
clone_size: .
v_call: TRBV9
j_call: TRBJ1-2
cdr3_nt: TGTGCCAGCAGCGGGGAGGCTGGCTACACCTTC
cdr3_aa: CASSGEAGYTF

d_call: .
clone_size: .
v_call: TRBV27
j_call: TRBJ2-2
cdr3_nt: TGTGCCAGCGCTAGAGTCCTAAACACCGGGGAGCTGTTTTTT
cdr3_aa: CASARVLNTGELFF

d_call: TRBD1
clone_size: .
v_call: TRBV7-2
j_call: TRBJ1-1
cdr3_nt: TGTGCCAGCAGCGACCAACTAGCGAGGGGGCCTGAAGCTTTCTTT
cdr3_aa: CASSDQLARGPEAFF

d_call: TRBD1
clone_size: .
v_call: TRBV6-5
j_call: TRBJ1-1
cdr3_nt: TGTGCCAGCAGCCAGGGACAGGGGGCCACTGAAGCTTTCTTT
cdr3_aa: CASSQGQGATEAFF

d_call: .
clone_size: .
v_call: TRBV2
j_call: TRBJ1-1
cdr3_nt: TGTGCCAGCAGTGTAGGGAGAGGGGGGAACACTGAAGCTTTCTTT
cdr3_aa: CASSVGRGGNTEAFF

d_call: .
clone_size: few
v_call: TRBV7-9
j_call: TRBJ2-5
cdr3_nt: TGTGCCAGCAGCTTAGCACTGGAGACCCAGTACTTC
cdr3_aa: CASSLALETQYF

d_call: .
clone_size: once
v_call: TRBV5-8
j_call: TRBJ1-1
cdr3_nt: TGTGCCAGCAGCTACGCCGGGGGGAACACTGAAGCTTTCTTT
cdr3_aa: CASSYAGGNTEAFF

d_call: .
clone_size: .
v_call: TRBV5-4
j_call: TRBJ2-5
cdr3_nt: TGTGCCAGCAGCAAGCCGGTAGAGCGAGAGACCCAGTACTTC
cdr3_aa: CASSKPVERETQYF

d_call: .
clone_size: .
v_call: TRBV2
j_call: TRBJ2-1
cdr3_nt: TGTGCCAGCAATTTTCGGGAGAACAATGAGCAGTTCTTC
cdr3_aa: CASNFRENNEQFF

d_call: .
clone_size: .
v_call: TRBV20-1
j_call: TRBJ2-7
cdr3_nt: TGCAGTGCTAGTCCTGCAGGGCAGACCGAGGTGTACTTC
cdr3_aa: CSASPAGQTEVYF

d_call: TRBD1
clone_size: .
v_call: TRBV6-2/TRBV6-3
j_call: TRBJ1-6
cdr3_nt: TGTGCCAGCAGTTACGGGACAGTTTCACCCCTCCACTTT
cdr3_aa: CASSYGTVSPLHF

d_call: TRBD1
clone_size: .
v_call: TRBV6-5
j_call: TRBJ1-2
cdr3_nt: TGTGCCAGCAGTTACGGGTCAGGGGGCGACTATGGCTACACCTTC
cdr3_aa: CASSYGSGGDYGYTF

d_call: .
clone_size: once
v_call: TRBV19
j_call: TRBJ2-7
cdr3_nt: TGTGCCAGTAGTATATATGGGGATGTCTCCTACGAGCAGTACTTC
cdr3_aa: CASSIYGDVSYEQYF

d_call: .
clone_size: .
v_call: TRBV6-5
j_call: TRBJ1-1
cdr3_nt: TGTGCCAGCAAAAGGGGGACTTGGGGTGAAGCTTTCTTT
cdr3_aa: CASKRGTWGEAFF

d_call: .
clone_size: .
v_call: TRBV5-5
j_call: TRBJ1-3
cdr3_nt: TGTGCCAGCAGCTCTGGGAACATGCTCTCTGAAAACACCATATATTTT
cdr3_aa: CASSSGNMLSENTIYF

d_call: .
clone_size: .
v_call: TRBV5-4
j_call: TRBJ2-1
cdr3_nt: TGTGCCAGCAGCTCGGGGGTGGGCTACAATGAGCAGTTCTTC
cdr3_aa: CASSSGVGYNEQFF

d_call: .
clone_size: .
v_call: TRBV7-9
j_call: TRBJ2-3
cdr3_nt: TGTGCCAGCAGCTTAGCTAGAGGGGCAGATACGCAGTATTTT
cdr3_aa: CASSLARGADTQYF

d_call: .
clone_size: few
v_call: TRBV7-9
j_call: TRBJ1-3
cdr3_nt: TGTGCCAGCAGCTCCAGGGGCCCCTCTGGAAACACCATATATTTT
cdr3_aa: CASSSRGPSGNTIYF

d_call: .
clone_size: .
v_call: TRBV7-3
j_call: TRBJ2-7
cdr3_nt: TGTGCCAGCAGCTCCCCGGGACCCCATGACGTGCAGTACTTC
cdr3_aa: CASSSPGPHDVQYF

d_call: .
clone_size: .
v_call: TRBV10-3
j_call: TRBJ1-5
cdr3_nt: TGTGCCATCAGTGAGTCGACTGCCCAGCCCCAGCATTTT
cdr3_aa: CAISESTAQPQHF

d_call: .
clone_size: .
v_call: TRBV4-3
j_call: TRBJ1-2
cdr3_nt: TGCGCCAGCAGCCAAGAGATCCGGCCCCAACACTATGGCTACACCTTC
cdr3_aa: CASSQEIRPQHYGYTF

d_call: .
clone_size: .
v_call: TRBV11-2
j_call: TRBJ2-5
cdr3_nt: TGTGCCAGCACCGAGACCGCCGTGGGGACCCAGTACTTC
cdr3_aa: CASTETAVGTQYF

d_call: .
clone_size: few
v_call: TRBV6-6
j_call: TRBJ2-7
cdr3_nt: TGTGCCAGCGTTTATGAACCGGGACGCAGCTCCTACGAGCAGTACTTC
cdr3_aa: CASVYEPGRSSYEQYF

d_call: TRBD1
clone_size: .
v_call: TRBV7-6
j_call: TRBJ1-2
cdr3_nt: TGTGCCAGCAGCCTCCGGACAGGGGTTGACAGCTATGGCTACACCTTC
cdr3_aa: CASSLRTGVDSYGYTF